The entry below gives a single T cell receptor (beta chain) sequence along with its context. Its target is unknown. This specimen comes from a study of shared clonotypes between healthy human individuals. General study results and limits: Clonotype sharing among donors likely depends on sequencing depth. What limited the represented genetic and exposure-history diversity was the small number of donors.

All donors qualified as healthy HIV-negative adults and had experienced no recent acute infections or vaccinations. Adult Caucasians living in Nashville, Tennessee made up all of the donors. Sequencing used immunoSEQ multiplex PCR; TCRdb keeps in-frame clones, though not all of them. The sample lists hundreds of thousands of clones, roughly 83% occurring once. Sequencing used PBMCs. The TCR sequence derives from a woman between 40 and 55 years old in good health. Some clones in this sample may be carry-over from other donors' samples.

CDR3 DNA sequence: TGTGCCAGCAGCGAAACAGGGGCGGGCACCGGGGAGCTGTTTTTT. This translates into CASSETGAGTGELFF. The genes are TRBV11-2 and TRBJ2-2; 7 nucleotides line up with TRBD1. This CDR3 contains 15 residues. The V and J ends lost 5 bases and 4 bases, in that order; junction bases with no gene match: 7. Germline assignment: CDR1 SGHAT and CDR2 FQNNGV. Together with reference TRBV11-2 and TRBJ2-2, the CDR3 gives the full variable domain: EAGVAQSPRYKIIEKRQSVAFWCNPISGHATLYWYQQILGQGPKLLIQFQNNGVVDDSQLPKDRFSAERLKGVDSTLKIQPAKLEDSAVYLCASSETGAGTGELFFGEGSRLTVL.